Here is one TCR beta chain with its context. Its target is not known. The length of the CDR3 is 12 residues. Trimming took off 2 bases at V and 6 bases at J, with 6 bases between the two ends. Germline V CDR1 and CDR2: SNHLY, FYNNEI. Unique molecular identifiers were used in preparing the TCRbeta library. TCRdb passed the PCR reads through MiXCR, listing each CDR3 protein once. The repertoire has some 840,000 distinct CDR3 sequences, under 20% of them found once; the top ten carry around 4.5%. The entry originates in a study of T-cell reconstitution after alpha-beta-depleted transplantation in children. Broader study findings: Alpha-beta T cells about two months after transplant reportedly derived from several hundred expanded graft clones. It was surviving recipient T cells and thymic progenitors that gave some patients high TCRbeta diversity at day 60. The main origin of T-cell counts and diversity one year after transplant was newly produced T cells.

The TCR was taken from a male patient aged 10-17 years who had a stem cell transplant for acute lymphoblastic leukemia, so the T cells may come from the graft donor. The sequenced sample was PBMCs, mostly from graft donor cells, obtained 360 days after TCRalphabeta/CD19-depleted stem cell transplant. The chain couples TRBV2 to TRBJ2-3, with D hard to call. The CDR3 DNA is TGTGCCAGCAGTGAATTGGGGGATACGCAGTATTTT. Its protein product is CASSELGDTQYF.